Below are 26 T cell receptor beta chains sequenced from a single sample in a study of CD8+CD57+ T cells in acquired aplastic anemia. Flow cytometry had shown expanded CD8+CD57+ cells in the patients chosen for sequencing. Genomic DNA constituted the template upon which TCR beta VDJ and CDR3 profiling was performed. MiXCR, applied by TCRdb to the reads, yields one record per CDR3 protein. There are fewer than 250,000 distinct CDR3 sequences in the sample; about 44% occur only once, and 7.8% lies in the top ten. What was sequenced was sorted CD4+, CD8+, or CD8+CD57+ T cells (not recorded which) from PBMCs. These receptors were obtained from a human donor with aplastic anemia.

The chain joins TRBV19 to TRBJ1-6; 10 bases agree with TRBD1. The CDR3 length is 15 residues. V gave up 7 bases and J gave up 9 bases; unmatched junction bases: 9. Germline CDR1 is LNHDA and CDR2 is SQIVND (reference sequence). CDR3 coding DNA: TGTGCCAGTACCACCGGGACAGGGGCGGGTTCACCCCTCCACTTT. It codes for CASTTGTGAGSPLHF.

This clonotype was found many times. The rearrangement uses TRBV7-9 and TRBJ2-5, with D perhaps TRBD1 or TRBD2 (5 bases each). CDR3 length: 14 residues. CDR1 and CDR2 from the germline V gene are SEHNR and FQNEAQ (reference sequence). The V end lost 8 bases, the J end lost 2 bases, and 15 bases lay between the germline ends. The CDR3 region has the DNA TGTGCCAGCCTCGGGGCTAGCCTACAAGAGACCCAGTACTTC. Its protein is CASLGASLQETQYF.

The chain couples TRBV6-1 to TRBJ2-7; D possibly corresponds to TRBD1 (6 bases). The V end lost 3 bases, the J end lost 0 bases, and 15 bases lay between the germline ends. Germline V CDR1 and CDR2: MNHNS, SASEGT. The CDR3 length is 16 residues. CDR3 coding DNA: TGTGCCAGCAGTGAGGGGGCCTGGGGGTTCTCCTACGAGCAGTACTTC. Its protein is CASSEGAWGFSYEQYF.

This clonotype was counted at least ten times. The chain uses TRBV7-9 and TRBJ1-5; possible D gene TRBD1, 6 bases. The germline V gene has CDR1 SEHNR and CDR2 FQNEAQ (reference sequence). The CDR3 spans 14 residues. V shed 1 base and J shed 5 bases, with 9 bases lying between them. This CDR3 reads CASSLETGHQPQHF. The CDR3 DNA reads TGTGCCAGCAGCTTAGAAACAGGGCATCAGCCCCAGCATTTT.

The chain uses TRBV19 and TRBJ2-7, with D perhaps given as TRBD1 or TRBD2 (6 bases each). CDR1 LNHDA and CDR2 SQIVND come from the germline V gene (reference sequence). V was trimmed by 6 bases and J by 6 bases, leaving 18 bases between them. The CDR3 sequence is 14 residues long. For the CDR3, the DNA is TGTGCCAGTAGCGTCTCGGGGGCGCAGGGCGAGCAGTACTTC. Translating it yields CASSVSGAQGEQYF.

As to this clonotype: The CDR3 does not close with the conserved phenylalanine or tryptophan, likely indicating a read error. The rearrangement joins TRBV7-9 to TRBJ2-7; 8 nucleotides align to TRBD1. CDR3 length: 16 amino acids. The trim removed 5 bases at V and 5 bases at J, leaving 14 bases unmatched. Germline lookup yields CDR1 SEHNR and CDR2 FQNEAQ (reference sequence). This CDR3 reads CASSQGSPDRVDEQYS. As DNA, the CDR3 is TGTGCCAGCAGCCAGGGGTCCCCGGACAGGGTCGACGAGCAGTACTCC.

The sample holds one count of this clonotype. It is likely a read error, because the conserved phenylalanine at the end of the CDR3 is missing. The J gene is TRBJ2-3, the V gene TRBV20-1; 8 positions match TRBD1. The CDR3 loop spans 15 amino acids. Germline V gene sequence: CDR1 DFQATT, CDR2 SNEGSKA (reference sequence). V shed 0 bases and J 4 bases; nucleotides not matched to a gene: 6. CDR3 loop: CSARDQTGVADTQYL. The CDR3 nucleotides read TGCAGTGCTAGAGATCAGACAGGGGTTGCAGATACGCAGTATCTT.

The sample holds many counts of this clonotype. The rearrangement joins TRBV9 to TRBJ1-2, with TRBD1 matching over 7 bases. CDR3 length: 14 amino acids. Looked up from germline, CDR1 is SGDLS and CDR2 is YYNGEE. The V gene end was trimmed by 7 bases and the J gene end by 4 bases; junction bases not matched to a gene: 10. This CDR3 is CASSAGTDFYGYTF. CDR3 DNA: TGTGCCAGCTCCGCCGGGACAGACTTCTATGGCTACACCTTC.

This clonotype was recorded many times. CDR3 in amino acids: CASSFGAGNGYTF. The CDR3 DNA sequence: TGTGCCAGCAGCTTCGGGGCGGGGAATGGCTACACCTTC. This chain joins TRBV7-9 and TRBJ1-2; D might be TRBD1 (5 bases). The V and J ends lost 3 bases and 6 bases respectively, with 11 bases between them. The CDR3 has 13 amino acids. Germline loops: CDR1 SEHNR, CDR2 FQNEAQ (reference sequence).

The CDR3 loop is CASSLDGANTGELFF. In DNA form, the CDR3 reads TGTGCCAGCAGCTTAGACGGGGCGAACACCGGGGAGCTGTTTTTT. The J gene is TRBJ2-2, the V gene TRBV7-9; weak D call: TRBD2 (5 bases). Trimming stripped 1 base from V and 0 bases from J, with 6 bases between. The CDR3 totals 15 residues. Germline loops: CDR1 SEHNR, CDR2 FQNEAQ (reference sequence). Full variable domain (missing parts from reference TRBV7-9 and TRBJ2-2): DTGVSQNPRHKITKRGQNVTFRCDPISEHNRLYWYRQTLGQGPEFLTYFQNEAQLEKSRLLSDRFSAERPKGSFSTLEIQRTEQGDSAMYLCASSLDGANTGELFFGEGSRLTVL.

The genes are TRBV7-9 and TRBJ2-5; tentatively, D is TRBD1 or TRBD2 (5 bases each). CDR1 and CDR2 (germline): SEHNR, FQNEAQ (reference sequence). V lost 6 bases and J 1 base, leaving 12 bases between the germline ends. The CDR3 runs to 14 residues. CDR3 nucleotide sequence: TGTGCCAGCAGTCGTCCGGGACCCCAAGAGACCCAGTACTTC. Amino acid sequence: CASSRPGPQETQYF.

The chain is built from TRBV27 and TRBJ2-2, with 7 positions matching TRBD1. The CDR3 length is 16 residues. Germline trimming cut 5 bases from V and 4 bases from J; bases unmatched to any gene: 10. CDR1 MNHEY and CDR2 SMNVEV come from the germline V gene (reference sequence). The CDR3 loop is CASSAHRGDTTGELFF. The CDR3 nucleotides read TGTGCCAGCAGTGCGCACAGGGGCGATACCACCGGGGAGCTGTTTTTT.

In this sample, this clonotype turned up many times. The chain uses TRBV30 and TRBJ2-7; either TRBD1 or TRBD2 may supply D (6 bases each). Deletions cut 0 bases from V and 6 bases from J, with 12 bases between. Germline loops: CDR1 GTSNPN, CDR2 SVGIG (reference sequence). This CDR3 has 13 amino acids. The CDR3 sequence is CAWSVGGSGEQYF. The CDR3 DNA sequence: TGTGCCTGGAGTGTAGGGGGTAGCGGCGAGCAGTACTTC.

This clonotype has a handful of counts. The chain has TRBV28 and TRBJ1-5; the D gene is possibly TRBD1 (6 bases). CDR3 length: 17 residues. Trimming cost V 2 bases and J 0 bases, with 14 bases left between them. Germline V lookup: CDR1 MDHEN, CDR2 SYDVKM. The chain's CDR3 is CASSLAWGRFSNQPQHF. In DNA form, the CDR3 reads TGTGCCAGCAGTTTAGCCTGGGGGCGGTTTAGCAATCAGCCCCAGCATTTT.

The chain has TRBV7-3 and TRBJ2-7, with 12 bases fitting TRBD2. The CDR3 contains 13 residues. V was pared by 2 bases and J by 10 bases, with 3 bases of the junction left unmatched. Germline CDR1 reads SGHTA; CDR2 reads FQGTGA. Here the CDR3 reads CASSLASGRGQYF. Here the CDR3 DNA reads TGTGCCAGCAGCTTAGCTAGCGGGAGGGGACAGTACTTC.

The chain is built from TRBV14 and TRBJ1-1, with 7 bases that match TRBD1. The germline CDR1 and CDR2 sequences are SGHDN and FVKESK. The V and J ends lost 4 bases and 3 bases, in that order; junction bases with no gene match: 8. The CDR3 is made up of 15 amino acids. As DNA, the CDR3 is TGTGCCAGCAGCCGGACCGGGACAGTCTACACTGAAGCTTTCTTT. Its protein is CASSRTGTVYTEAFF. The variable domain in full, with the rest retrieved from reference TRBV14 and TRBJ1-1, is EAGVTQFPSHSVIEKGQTVTLRCDPISGHDNLYWYRRVMGKEIKFLLHFVKESKQDESGMPNNRFLAERTGGTYSTLKVQPAELEDSGVYFCASSRTGTVYTEAFFGQGTRLTVV.

Only a few counts were recorded for this clonotype. With a much larger clone just one base away, this may be a read error. V gene TRBV7-6 combines with J gene TRBJ2-7; TRBD2 aligns across 13 bases. This CDR3 has 15 amino acids. Germline V lookup: CDR1 SGHVS, CDR2 FNYEAQ. Trimming cost V 4 bases and J 7 bases; bases outside gene matches: 7. CDR3 in amino acids: CASSSTSGGDPEQYF. The CDR3, as DNA: TGTGCCAGCAGCTCCACTAGCGGGGGGGACCCAGAGCAGTACTTC.

The J gene is TRBJ2-1, the V gene TRBV7-9, with D hard to call. Germline lookup yields CDR1 SEHNR and CDR2 FQNEAQ (reference sequence). The CDR3 is made up of 13 amino acids. The V gene lost 1 base and the J gene lost 9 bases, with 10 bases spanning the gap. The CDR3 coding sequence is TGTGCCAGCAGCTTAGAGCGTCGTAGTGAGCAGTTCTTC. Translated: CASSLERRSEQFF.

The CDR3 DNA is TGTGCCAGCACCTGGGGTAAGGGGGCCAACGTCCTGACTTTC. This encodes CASTWGKGANVLTF. The genes are TRBV27 and TRBJ2-6; D ambiguous. The ends were cut back, 7 bases at V and 4 bases at J, with 11 bases in the middle. Germline CDR1 is MNHEY and CDR2 is SMNVEV (reference sequence). There are 14 residues in the CDR3.

With respect to this clonotype: This may stem from a read error, because a much larger clone lies one nucleotide away. The chain recombines TRBV7-9 with TRBJ2-5, with no clear D. With 8 bases removed from V and 0 bases from J, the gap between germline ends came to 22 bases. The germline V gene has CDR1 SEHNR and CDR2 FQNEAQ (reference sequence). The CDR3 consists of 17 residues. The CDR3 DNA follows: TGTGCCAGCGGCGCATACCAGACGGTCCGGGACCAAGAGACCCAGTACTTC. This gives the protein CASGAYQTVRDQETQYF.

This clonotype was observed a handful of times. The gene calls are TRBV4-3 and TRBJ2-6; weak D call: TRBD2 (7 bases). Germline V gene lookup returns CDR1 LGHNA and CDR2 YSLEER. Trimming shortened V by 2 bases and J by 0 bases, and 17 bases separated the two germline ends. The CDR3 sequence is 19 residues long. The CDR3: CASSQRGGGMVSGANVLTF. The CDR3 nucleotides are TGCGCCAGCAGCCAAAGAGGGGGGGGCATGGTCTCTGGGGCCAACGTCCTGACTTTC.

A note on this clonotype: A much bigger clone sits one base away, suggesting this may be a read error. The gene calls are TRBV13 and TRBJ2-3; D ambiguous. Germline V gene data show CDR1 as PRHDT and CDR2 as FYEKMQ (reference sequence). The length of the CDR3 is 12 residues. The CDR3, as DNA: TGTGCCAGCAGCTACGCAATAGATACGCGGTATTTT. This translates into CASSYAIDTRYF.

This clonotype has only a few counts. The chain couples TRBV2 to TRBJ1-6; 8 nucleotides line up with TRBD1. Per germline, CDR1 SNHLY and CDR2 FYNNEI. The CDR3 is 15 residues long. The trim removed 3 bases at V and 3 bases at J, leaving 1 base unmatched. DNA of the CDR3: TGTGCCAGCAGTGACGGACAGGGCTATAATTCACCCCTCCACTTT. Amino acid sequence: CASSDGQGYNSPLHF.

Concerning this clonotype itself: One end of the junction fails to match germline, which may point to a read error. The V gene is TRBV2, the J gene TRBJ1-1; D call uncertain. CDR3 length equals 14 residues. CDR1 and CDR2 (germline): SNHLY, FYNNEI. CDR3 in amino acids: CASSSRTRTTEAFF. The DNA for the CDR3 is TGTGCCAGCAGCTCCAGGACGAGGACCACTGAAGCTTTCTTC.

This clonotype showed up many times. V and J are TRBV7-9 and TRBJ1-1; no clear D gene. The CDR3 has 12 residues. The germline V gene encodes CDR1 SEHNR and CDR2 FQNEAQ (reference sequence). Trimming took 7 bases from V and 6 from J, leaving 12 bases between them. DNA for the CDR3: TGTGCCAGCAATCTAGGCGGGGCTGAAGCTTTCTTT. It codes for CASNLGGAEAFF.

As to this clonotype: Since the CDR3 does not end with the conserved phenylalanine or tryptophan, this likely comes from a read error. CDR3: CASSQGQGVRHSPLHL. CDR3 bases: TGTGCCAGCAGCCAAGGACAGGGGGTCAGACATTCACCCCTCCACCTT. The chain links TRBV7-3 to TRBJ1-6; 10 bases are a match to TRBD1. The CDR3 loop spans 16 amino acids. Germline V gives CDR1 SGHTA, CDR2 FQGTGA. V lost 5 bases and J lost 8; bases outside the gene matches: 9.